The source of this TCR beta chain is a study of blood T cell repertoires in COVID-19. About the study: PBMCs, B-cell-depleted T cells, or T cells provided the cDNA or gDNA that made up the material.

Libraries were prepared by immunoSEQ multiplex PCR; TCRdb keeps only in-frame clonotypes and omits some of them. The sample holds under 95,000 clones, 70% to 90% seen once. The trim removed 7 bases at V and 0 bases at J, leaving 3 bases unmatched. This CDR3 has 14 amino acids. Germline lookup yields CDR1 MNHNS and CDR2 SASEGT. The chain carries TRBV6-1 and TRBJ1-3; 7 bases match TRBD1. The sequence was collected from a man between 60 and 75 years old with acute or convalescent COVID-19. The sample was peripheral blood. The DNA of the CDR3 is TGTGCCAGCACCAGGGGGTCCTCTGGAAACACCATATATTTT. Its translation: CASTRGSSGNTIYF.